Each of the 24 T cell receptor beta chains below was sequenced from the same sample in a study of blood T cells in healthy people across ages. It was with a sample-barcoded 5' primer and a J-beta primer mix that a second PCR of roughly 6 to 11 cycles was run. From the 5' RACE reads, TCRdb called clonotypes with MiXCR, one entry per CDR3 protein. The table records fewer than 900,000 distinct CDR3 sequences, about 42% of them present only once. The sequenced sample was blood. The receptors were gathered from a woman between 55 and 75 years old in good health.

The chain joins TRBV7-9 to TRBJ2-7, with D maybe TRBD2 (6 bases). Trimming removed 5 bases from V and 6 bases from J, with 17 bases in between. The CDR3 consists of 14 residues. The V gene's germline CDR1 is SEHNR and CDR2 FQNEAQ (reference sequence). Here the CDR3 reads CASSQNPGTSEQYF. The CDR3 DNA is TGTGCCAGCAGCCAGAACCCCGGGACTTCCGAGCAGTACTTC.

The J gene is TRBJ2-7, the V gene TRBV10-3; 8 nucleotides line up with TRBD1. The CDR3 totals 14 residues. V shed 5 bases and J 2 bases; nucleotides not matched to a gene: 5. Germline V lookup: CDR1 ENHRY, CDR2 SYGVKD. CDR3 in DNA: TGTGCCATCAGTATGGGACAGGATACCTACGAGCAGTACTTC. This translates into CAISMGQDTYEQYF.

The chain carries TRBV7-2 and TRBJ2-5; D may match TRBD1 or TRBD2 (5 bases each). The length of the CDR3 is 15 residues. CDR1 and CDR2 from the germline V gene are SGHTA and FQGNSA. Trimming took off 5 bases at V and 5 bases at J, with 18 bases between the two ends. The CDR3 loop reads CASSLNQGRGETQYF. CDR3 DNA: TGTGCCAGCAGCCTGAATCAGGGACGTGGGGAGACCCAGTACTTC.

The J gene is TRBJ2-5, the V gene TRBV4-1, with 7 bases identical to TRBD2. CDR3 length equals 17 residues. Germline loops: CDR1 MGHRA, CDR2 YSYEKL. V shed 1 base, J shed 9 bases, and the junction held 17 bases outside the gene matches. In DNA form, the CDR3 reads TGCGCCAGCAGCCAAGTAGGGCCGGCGGGGGATGGGGAGGCCCAGTACTTC. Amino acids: CASSQVGPAGDGEAQYF.

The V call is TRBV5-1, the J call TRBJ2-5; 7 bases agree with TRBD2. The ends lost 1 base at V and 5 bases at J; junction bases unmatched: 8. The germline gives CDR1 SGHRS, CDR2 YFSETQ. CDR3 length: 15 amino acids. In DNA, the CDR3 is TGCGCCAGCAGCTTGTGGGCTAGCGGAAGGGAGACCCAGTACTTC. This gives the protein CASSLWASGRETQYF.

The DNA of the CDR3 is TGTGCCAGCAGTCCCACCAGACAGGGGACGACTAACTATGGCTACACCTTC. This gives the protein CASSPTRQGTTNYGYTF. J is TRBJ1-2 and V is TRBV2; 8 positions match TRBD1. The junction had 11 bases not matched to a gene; V was cut back by 5 bases and J by 0 bases. CDR1 and CDR2 from the germline V gene are SNHLY and FYNNEI. This CDR3 has 17 amino acids. Together with reference TRBV2 and TRBJ1-2, the CDR3 gives the full variable domain: EPEVTQTPSHQVTQMGQEVILRCVPISNHLYFYWYRQILGQKVEFLVSFYNNEISEKSEIFDDQFSVERPDGSNFTLKIRSTKLEDSAMYFCASSPTRQGTTNYGYTFGSGTRLTVV.

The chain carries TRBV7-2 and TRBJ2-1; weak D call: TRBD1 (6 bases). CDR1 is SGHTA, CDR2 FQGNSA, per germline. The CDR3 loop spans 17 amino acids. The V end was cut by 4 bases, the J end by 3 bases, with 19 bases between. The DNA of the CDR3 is TGTGCCAGCAGCTCCCCGGACGGGACAAACAACTACAATGAGCAGTTCTTC. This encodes CASSSPDGTNNYNEQFF.

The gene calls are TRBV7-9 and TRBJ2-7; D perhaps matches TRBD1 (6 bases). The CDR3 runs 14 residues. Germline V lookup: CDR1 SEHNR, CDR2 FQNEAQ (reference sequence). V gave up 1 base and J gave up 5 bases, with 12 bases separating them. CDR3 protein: CASSLEQGKNEQYF. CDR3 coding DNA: TGTGCCAGCAGCTTAGAACAGGGAAAAAACGAGCAGTACTTC.

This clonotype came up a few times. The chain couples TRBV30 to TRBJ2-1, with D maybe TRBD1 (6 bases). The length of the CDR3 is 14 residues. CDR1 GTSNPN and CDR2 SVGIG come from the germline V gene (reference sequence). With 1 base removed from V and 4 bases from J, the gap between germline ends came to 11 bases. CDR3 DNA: TGTGCCTGGAGTGACAGGGTCCTATACAATGAGCAGTTCTTC. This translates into CAWSDRVLYNEQFF.

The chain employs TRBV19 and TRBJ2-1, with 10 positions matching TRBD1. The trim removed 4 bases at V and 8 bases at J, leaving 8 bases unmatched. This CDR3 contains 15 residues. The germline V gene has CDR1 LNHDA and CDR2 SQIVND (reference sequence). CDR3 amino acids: CASSRQGAVGDEQFF. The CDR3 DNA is TGTGCCAGTAGTAGACAGGGGGCGGTTGGAGATGAGCAGTTCTTC.

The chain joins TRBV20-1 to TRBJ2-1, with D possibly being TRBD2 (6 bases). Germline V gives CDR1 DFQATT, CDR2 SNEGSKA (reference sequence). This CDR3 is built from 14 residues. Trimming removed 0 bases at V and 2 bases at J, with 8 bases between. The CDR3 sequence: CSARDRTTYNEQFF. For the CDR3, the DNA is TGCAGTGCTAGAGATCGGACTACCTACAATGAGCAGTTCTTC.

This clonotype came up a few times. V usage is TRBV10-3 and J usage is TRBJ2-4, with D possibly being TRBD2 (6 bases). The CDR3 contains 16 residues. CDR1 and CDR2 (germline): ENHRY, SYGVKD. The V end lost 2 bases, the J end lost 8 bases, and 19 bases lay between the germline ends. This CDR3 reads CAISEADRGYEYIQYF. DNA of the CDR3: TGTGCCATCAGTGAGGCAGACCGGGGGTATGAATACATTCAGTACTTC.

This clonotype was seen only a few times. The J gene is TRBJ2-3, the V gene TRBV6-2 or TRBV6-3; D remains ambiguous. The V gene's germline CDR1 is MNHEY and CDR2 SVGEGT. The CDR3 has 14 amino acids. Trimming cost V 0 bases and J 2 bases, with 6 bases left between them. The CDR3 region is CASSYSLDTDTQYF. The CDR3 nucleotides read TGTGCCAGCAGTTACTCCCTTGACACAGATACGCAGTATTTT.

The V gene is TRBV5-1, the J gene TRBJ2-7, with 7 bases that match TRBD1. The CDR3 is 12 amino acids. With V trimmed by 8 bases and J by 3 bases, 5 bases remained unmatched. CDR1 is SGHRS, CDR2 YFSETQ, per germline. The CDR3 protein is CARYRGLYEQYF. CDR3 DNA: TGCGCCAGGTACAGGGGTCTCTACGAGCAGTACTTC.

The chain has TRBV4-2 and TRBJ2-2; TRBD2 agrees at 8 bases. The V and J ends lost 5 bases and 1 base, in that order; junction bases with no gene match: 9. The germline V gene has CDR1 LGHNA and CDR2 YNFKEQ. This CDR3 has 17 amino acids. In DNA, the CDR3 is TGTGCCAGCAGCGTCAGTAGCGGGACAATGAACACCGGGGAGCTGTTTTTT. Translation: CASSVSSGTMNTGELFF.

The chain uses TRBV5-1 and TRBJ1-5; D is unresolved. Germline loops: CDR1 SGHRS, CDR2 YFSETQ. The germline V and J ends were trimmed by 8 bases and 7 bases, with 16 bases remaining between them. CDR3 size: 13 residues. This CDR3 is CASRLNAGQPQHF. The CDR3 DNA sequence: TGCGCCAGTCGCCTCAACGCGGGACAGCCCCAGCATTTT.

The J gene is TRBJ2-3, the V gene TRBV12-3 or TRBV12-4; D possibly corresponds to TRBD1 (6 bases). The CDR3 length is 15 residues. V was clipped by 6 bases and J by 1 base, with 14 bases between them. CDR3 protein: CASSRRGHRTDTQYF. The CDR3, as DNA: TGTGCCAGCAGCCGCAGGGGCCACCGCACAGATACGCAGTATTTT.

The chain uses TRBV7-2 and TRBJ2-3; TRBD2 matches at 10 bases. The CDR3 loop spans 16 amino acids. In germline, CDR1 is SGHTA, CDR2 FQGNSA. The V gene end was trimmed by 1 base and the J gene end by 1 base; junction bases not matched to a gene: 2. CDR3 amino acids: CASSLGGTSGTDTQYF. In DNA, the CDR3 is TGTGCCAGCAGCTTAGGGGGGACTAGCGGCACAGATACGCAGTATTTT.

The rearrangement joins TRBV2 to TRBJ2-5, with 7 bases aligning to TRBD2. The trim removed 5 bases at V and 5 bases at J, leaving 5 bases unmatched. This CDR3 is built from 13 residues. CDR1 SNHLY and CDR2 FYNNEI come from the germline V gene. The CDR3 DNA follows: TGTGCCAGCAGTCTGGAGCGGGATGAGACCCAGTACTTC. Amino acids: CASSLERDETQYF. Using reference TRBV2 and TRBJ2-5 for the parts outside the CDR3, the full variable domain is EPEVTQTPSHQVTQMGQEVILRCVPISNHLYFYWYRQILGQKVEFLVSFYNNEISEKSEIFDDQFSVERPDGSNFTLKIRSTKLEDSAMYFCASSLERDETQYFGPGTRLLVL.

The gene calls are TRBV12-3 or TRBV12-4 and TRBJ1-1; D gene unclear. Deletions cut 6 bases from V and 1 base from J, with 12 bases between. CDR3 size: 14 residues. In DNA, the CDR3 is TGTGCCAGCAGCACTGGGAGGGCGAACACTGAAGCTTTCTTT. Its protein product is CASSTGRANTEAFF.

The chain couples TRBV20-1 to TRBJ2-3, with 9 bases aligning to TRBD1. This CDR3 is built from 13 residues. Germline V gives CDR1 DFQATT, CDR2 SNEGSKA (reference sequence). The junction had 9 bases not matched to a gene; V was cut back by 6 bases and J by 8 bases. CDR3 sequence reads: CSATWTGVGTQYF. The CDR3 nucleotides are TGCAGTGCCACGTGGACAGGGGTGGGTACGCAGTATTTT.

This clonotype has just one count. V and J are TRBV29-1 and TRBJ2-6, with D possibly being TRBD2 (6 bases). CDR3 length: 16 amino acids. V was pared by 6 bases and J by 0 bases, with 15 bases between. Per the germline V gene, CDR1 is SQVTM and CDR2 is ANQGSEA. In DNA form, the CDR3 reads TGCAGCGTGACAGCGGGTGACCCCTCTGGGGCCAACGTCCTGACTTTC. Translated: CSVTAGDPSGANVLTF.

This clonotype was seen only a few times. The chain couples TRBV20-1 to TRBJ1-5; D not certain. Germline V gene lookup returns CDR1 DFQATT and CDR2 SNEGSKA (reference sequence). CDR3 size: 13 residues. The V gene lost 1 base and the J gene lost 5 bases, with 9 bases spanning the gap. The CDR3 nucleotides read TGCAGTGCTAGAGCCCCACTGGATCAGCCCCAGCATTTT. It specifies CSARAPLDQPQHF.

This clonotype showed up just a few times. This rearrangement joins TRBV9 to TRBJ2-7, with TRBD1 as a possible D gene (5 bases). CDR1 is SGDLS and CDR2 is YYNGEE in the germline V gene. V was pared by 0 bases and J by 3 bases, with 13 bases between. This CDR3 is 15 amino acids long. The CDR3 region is CASSVGGVGDYEQYF. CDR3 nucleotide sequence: TGTGCCAGCAGCGTAGGGGGCGTAGGGGACTACGAGCAGTACTTC.